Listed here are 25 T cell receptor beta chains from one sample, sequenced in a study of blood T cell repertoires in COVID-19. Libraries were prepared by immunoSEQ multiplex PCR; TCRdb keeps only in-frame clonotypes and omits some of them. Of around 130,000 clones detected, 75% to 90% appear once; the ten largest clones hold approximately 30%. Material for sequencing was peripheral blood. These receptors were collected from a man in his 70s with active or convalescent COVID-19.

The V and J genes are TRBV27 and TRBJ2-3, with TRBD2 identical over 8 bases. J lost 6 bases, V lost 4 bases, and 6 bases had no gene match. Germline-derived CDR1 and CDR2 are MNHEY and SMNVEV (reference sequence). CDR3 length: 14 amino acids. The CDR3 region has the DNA TGTGCCAGCAGTTGGACTAGCCAGTTGGATACGCAGTATTTT. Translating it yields CASSWTSQLDTQYF.

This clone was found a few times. CDR3 loop: CATSRGTSGNYNEQFF. CDR3 DNA sequence: TGTGCCACCAGCCGCGGGACTAGCGGGAACTACAATGAGCAGTTCTTC. The chain employs TRBV15 and TRBJ2-1; the match to TRBD2 covers 13 bases. Germline values: CDR1 LNHNV, CDR2 YYDKDF (reference sequence). The V segment lost 5 bases and the J segment 3 bases; nucleotides outside the gene matches: 4. The CDR3 has 16 residues. Together with reference TRBV15 and TRBJ2-1, the CDR3 gives the full variable domain: DAMVIQNPRYQVTQFGKPVTLSCSQTLNHNVMYWYQQKSSQAPKLLFHYYDKDFNNEADTPDNFQSRRPNTSFCFLDIRSPGLGDTAMYLCATSRGTSGNYNEQFFGPGTRLTVL.

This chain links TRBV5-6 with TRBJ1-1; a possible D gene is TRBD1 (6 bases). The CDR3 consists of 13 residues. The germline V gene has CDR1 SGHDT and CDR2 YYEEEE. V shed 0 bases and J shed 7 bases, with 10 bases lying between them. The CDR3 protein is CASSLDRAGEAFF. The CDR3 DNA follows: TGTGCCAGCAGCTTGGACAGGGCAGGTGAAGCTTTCTTT.

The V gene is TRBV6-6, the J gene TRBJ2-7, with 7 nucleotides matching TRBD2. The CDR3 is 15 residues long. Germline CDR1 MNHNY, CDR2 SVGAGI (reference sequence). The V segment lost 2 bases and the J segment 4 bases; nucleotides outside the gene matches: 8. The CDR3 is CASSYPTSPRYEQYF. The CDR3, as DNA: TGTGCCAGCAGTTACCCGACTAGCCCCAGATACGAGCAGTACTTC.

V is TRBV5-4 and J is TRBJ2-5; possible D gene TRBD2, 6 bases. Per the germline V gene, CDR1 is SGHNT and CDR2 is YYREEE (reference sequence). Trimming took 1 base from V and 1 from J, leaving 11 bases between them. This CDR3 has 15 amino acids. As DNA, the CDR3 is TGTGCCAGCAGCTTGCAGGGAGCGGGCCAAGAGACCCAGTACTTC. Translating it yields CASSLQGAGQETQYF.

CDR3 in amino acids: CASSLMGLAGLYEQYF. CDR3 nucleotides: TGTGCCAGCAGCTTAATGGGACTAGCGGGACTCTACGAGCAGTACTTC. The rearrangement uses TRBV11-1 and TRBJ2-7, with 13 bases identical to TRBD2. This CDR3 has 16 residues. CDR1 SGHAT and CDR2 FQDESV come from the germline V gene (reference sequence). Trimming took 2 bases from V and 3 from J; bases not matched to a gene: 4.

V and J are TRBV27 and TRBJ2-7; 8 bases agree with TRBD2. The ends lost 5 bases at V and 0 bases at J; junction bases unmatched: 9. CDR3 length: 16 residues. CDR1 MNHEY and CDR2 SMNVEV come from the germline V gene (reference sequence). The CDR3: CASSPFSGAGSYEQYF. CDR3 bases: TGTGCCAGCAGTCCCTTTAGCGGGGCCGGCTCCTACGAGCAGTACTTC.

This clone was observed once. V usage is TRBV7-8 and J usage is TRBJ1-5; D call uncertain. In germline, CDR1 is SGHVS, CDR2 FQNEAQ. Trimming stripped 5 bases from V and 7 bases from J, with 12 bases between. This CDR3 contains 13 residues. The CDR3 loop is CASSRGVGQPQHF. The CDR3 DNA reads TGTGCCAGCAGCCGCGGGGTGGGCCAGCCCCAGCATTTT.

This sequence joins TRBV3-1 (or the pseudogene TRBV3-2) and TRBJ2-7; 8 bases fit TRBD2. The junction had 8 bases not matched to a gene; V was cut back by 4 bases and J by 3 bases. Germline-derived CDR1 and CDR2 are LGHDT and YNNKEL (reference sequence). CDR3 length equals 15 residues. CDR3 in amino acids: CASSRQTSEGYEQYF. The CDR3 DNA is TGTGCCAGCAGCCGACAGACTAGCGAGGGCTACGAGCAGTACTTC.

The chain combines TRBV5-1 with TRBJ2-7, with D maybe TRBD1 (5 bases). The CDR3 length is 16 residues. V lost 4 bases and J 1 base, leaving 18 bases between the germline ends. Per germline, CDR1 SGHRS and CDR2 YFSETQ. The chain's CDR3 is CASSPVPRGRSYEQYF. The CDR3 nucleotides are TGCGCCAGCAGCCCAGTGCCAAGGGGTCGATCCTACGAGCAGTACTTC.

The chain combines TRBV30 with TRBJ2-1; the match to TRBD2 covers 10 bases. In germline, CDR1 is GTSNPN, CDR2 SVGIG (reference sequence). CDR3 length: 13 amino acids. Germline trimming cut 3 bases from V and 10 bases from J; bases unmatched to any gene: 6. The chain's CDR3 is CAWSQRGGAEQFF. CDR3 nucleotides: TGTGCCTGGAGCCAGCGGGGGGGGGCGGAGCAGTTCTTC. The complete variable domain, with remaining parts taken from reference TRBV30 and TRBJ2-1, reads SQTIHQWPATLVQPVGSPLSLECTVEGTSNPNLYWYRQAAGRGLQLLFYSVGIGQISSEVPQNLSASRPQDRQFILSSKKLLLSDSGFYLCAWSQRGGAEQFFGPGTRLTVL.

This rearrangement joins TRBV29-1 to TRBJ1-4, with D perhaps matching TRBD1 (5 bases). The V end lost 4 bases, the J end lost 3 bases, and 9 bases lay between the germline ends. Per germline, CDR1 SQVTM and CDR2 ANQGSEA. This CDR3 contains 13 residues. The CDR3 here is CSVGTWANEKLFF. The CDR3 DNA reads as TGCAGCGTTGGGACATGGGCTAATGAAAAACTGTTTTTT.

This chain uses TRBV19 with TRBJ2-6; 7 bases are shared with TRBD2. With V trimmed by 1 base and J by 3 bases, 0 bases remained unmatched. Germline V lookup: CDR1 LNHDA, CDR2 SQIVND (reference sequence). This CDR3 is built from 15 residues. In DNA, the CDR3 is TGTGCCAGTAGTATAGGGACTAGTGGGGCCAACGTCCTGACTTTC. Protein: CASSIGTSGANVLTF.

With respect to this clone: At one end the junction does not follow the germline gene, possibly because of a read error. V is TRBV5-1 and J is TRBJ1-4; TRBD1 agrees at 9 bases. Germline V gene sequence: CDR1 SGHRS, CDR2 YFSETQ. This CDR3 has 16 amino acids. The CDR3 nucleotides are TGCGCCATCAGCTCTGGTCCCGGACAGGGGAATGAAAAACTGTTTTTT. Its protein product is CAISSGPGQGNEKLFF.

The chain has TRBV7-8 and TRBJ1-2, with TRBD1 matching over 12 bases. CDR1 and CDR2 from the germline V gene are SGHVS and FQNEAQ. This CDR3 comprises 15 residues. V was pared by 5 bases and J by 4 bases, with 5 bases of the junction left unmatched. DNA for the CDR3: TGTGCCAGCAGCCCGGGACAGGGGGCCAGCTATGGCTACACCTTC. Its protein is CASSPGQGASYGYTF.

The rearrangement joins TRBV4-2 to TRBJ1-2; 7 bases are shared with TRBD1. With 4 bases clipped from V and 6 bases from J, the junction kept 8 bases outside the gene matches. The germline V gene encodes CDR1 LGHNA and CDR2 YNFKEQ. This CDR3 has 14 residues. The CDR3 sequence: CASSPRDRANGYTF. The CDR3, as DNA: TGTGCCAGCAGCCCAAGAGACAGGGCCAATGGCTACACCTTC.

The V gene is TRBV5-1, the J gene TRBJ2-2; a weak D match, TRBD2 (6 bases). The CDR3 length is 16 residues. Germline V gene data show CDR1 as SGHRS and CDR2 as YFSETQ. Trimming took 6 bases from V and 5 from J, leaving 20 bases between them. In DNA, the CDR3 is TGCGCCAGCAACCAGGATAGGCGGGAAGGTACCGGGGAGCTGTTTTTT. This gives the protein CASNQDRREGTGELFF. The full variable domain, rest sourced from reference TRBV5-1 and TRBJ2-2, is KAGVTQTPRYLIKTRGQQVTLSCSPISGHRSVSWYQQTPGQGLQFLFEYFSETQRNKGNFPGRFSGRQFSNSRSEMNVSTLELGDSALYLCASNQDRREGTGELFFGEGSRLTVL.

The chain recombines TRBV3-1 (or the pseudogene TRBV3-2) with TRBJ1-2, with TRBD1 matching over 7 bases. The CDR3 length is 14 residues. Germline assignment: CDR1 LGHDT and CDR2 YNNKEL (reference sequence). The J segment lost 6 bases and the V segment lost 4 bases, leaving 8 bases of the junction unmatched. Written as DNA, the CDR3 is TGTGCCAGCAGCCCGCCGGGGACAGTAAATGGCTACACCTTC. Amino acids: CASSPPGTVNGYTF.

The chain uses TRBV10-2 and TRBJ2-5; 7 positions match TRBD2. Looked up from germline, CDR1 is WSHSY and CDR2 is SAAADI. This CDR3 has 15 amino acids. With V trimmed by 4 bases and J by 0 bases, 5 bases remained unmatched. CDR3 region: CASSAGLRYQETQYF. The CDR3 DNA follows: TGCGCCAGCAGTGCGGGACTACGGTACCAAGAGACCCAGTACTTC.

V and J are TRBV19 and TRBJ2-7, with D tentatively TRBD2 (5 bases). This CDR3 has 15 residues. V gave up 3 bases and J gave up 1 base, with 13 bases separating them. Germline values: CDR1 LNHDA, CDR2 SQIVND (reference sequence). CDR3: CASSISRAESYEQYF. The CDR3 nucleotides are TGTGCCAGTAGTATCTCGAGGGCCGAGTCCTACGAGCAGTACTTC. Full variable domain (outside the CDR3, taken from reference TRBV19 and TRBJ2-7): DGGITQSPKYLFRKEGQNVTLSCEQNLNHDAMYWYRQDPGQGLRLIYYSQIVNDFQKGDIAEGYSVSREKKESFPLTVTSAQKNPTAFYLCASSISRAESYEQYFGPGTRLTVT.

The CDR3 reads CASSYRASVGNEQFF. In nucleotides, the CDR3 is TGTGCCAGCAGTTACAGGGCTAGCGTTGGGAATGAGCAGTTCTTC. The rearrangement links TRBV6-2 or TRBV6-3 to TRBJ2-1; tentative D call: TRBD2 (6 bases). Deletions cut 2 bases from V and 7 bases from J, with 15 bases between. The CDR3 is made up of 15 amino acids. The V gene's germline CDR1 is MNHEY and CDR2 SVGEGT.

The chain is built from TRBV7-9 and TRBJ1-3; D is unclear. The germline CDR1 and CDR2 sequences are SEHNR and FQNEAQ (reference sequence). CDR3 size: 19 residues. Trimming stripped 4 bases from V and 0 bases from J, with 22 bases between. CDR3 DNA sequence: TGTGCCAGCAGCTCCCCTTACCTCCCCCGCGGGATCTCTGGAAACACCATATATTTT. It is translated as CASSSPYLPRGISGNTIYF.

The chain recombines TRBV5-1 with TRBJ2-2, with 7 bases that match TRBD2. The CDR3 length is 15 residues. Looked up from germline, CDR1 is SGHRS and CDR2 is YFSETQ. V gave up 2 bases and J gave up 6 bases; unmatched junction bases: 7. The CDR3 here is CASSFPRLASGELFF. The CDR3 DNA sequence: TGCGCCAGCAGCTTCCCCCGACTAGCATCCGGGGAGCTGTTTTTT.

The CDR3 is CASSLRDREETQYF. DNA of the CDR3: TGTGCCAGCAGTCTCCGGGACAGGGAGGAGACCCAGTACTTC. The chain carries TRBV28 and TRBJ2-5; 9 bases align to TRBD1. V lost 5 bases and J lost 5; bases outside the gene matches: 6. There are 14 residues in the CDR3. The germline gives CDR1 MDHEN, CDR2 SYDVKM.

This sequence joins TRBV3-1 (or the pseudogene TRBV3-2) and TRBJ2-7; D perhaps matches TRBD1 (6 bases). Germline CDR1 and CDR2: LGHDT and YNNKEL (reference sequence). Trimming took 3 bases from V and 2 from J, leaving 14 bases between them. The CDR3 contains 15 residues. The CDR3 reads CASSHGDINTYEQYF. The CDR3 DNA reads TGTGCCAGCAGCCATGGGGACATAAACACCTACGAGCAGTACTTC.